This T cell receptor (beta chain) was profiled in a study of T-cell memory formation after mild COVID-19. This clonotype has ten or more counts. Its cognate antigen is unknown. Study observations and caveats: Within pre-infection memory, some responding clones were found, suggesting cross-reactive memory joined.

TCRdb itself ran the 5' RACE reads through MiXCR, one entry per CDR3 protein. The table lists over 130,000 distinct CDR3 sequences, 14% of them singletons. V gave up 5 bases and J gave up 2 bases, with 7 bases separating them. There are 12 residues in the CDR3. Looked up from germline, CDR1 is MNHNY and CDR2 is SVGAGI (reference sequence). This receptor was identified in an adult woman who had mild COVID-19 (a few samples of this study predate the infection). Cell type and time point are not known. The material sequenced was PBMCs or a T cell subset sorted from them (not recorded which). The chain couples TRBV6-6 to TRBJ2-7; no reliable D call. CDR3 coding DNA: TGTGCCAGCAGTCCCGGCCCCTACGAGCAGTACTTC. The encoded protein is CASSPGPYEQYF.